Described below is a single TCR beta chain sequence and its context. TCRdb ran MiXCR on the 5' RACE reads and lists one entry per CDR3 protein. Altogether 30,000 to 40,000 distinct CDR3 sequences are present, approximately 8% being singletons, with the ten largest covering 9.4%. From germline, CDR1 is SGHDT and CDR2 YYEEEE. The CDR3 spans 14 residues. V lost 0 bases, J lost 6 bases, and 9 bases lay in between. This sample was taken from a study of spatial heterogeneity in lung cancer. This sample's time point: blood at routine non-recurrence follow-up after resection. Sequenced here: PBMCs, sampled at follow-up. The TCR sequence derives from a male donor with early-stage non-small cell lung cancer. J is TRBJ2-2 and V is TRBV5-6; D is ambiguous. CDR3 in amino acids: CASSLVYGAGELFF. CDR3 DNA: TGTGCCAGCAGCTTGGTCTACGGAGCCGGGGAGCTGTTTTTT.